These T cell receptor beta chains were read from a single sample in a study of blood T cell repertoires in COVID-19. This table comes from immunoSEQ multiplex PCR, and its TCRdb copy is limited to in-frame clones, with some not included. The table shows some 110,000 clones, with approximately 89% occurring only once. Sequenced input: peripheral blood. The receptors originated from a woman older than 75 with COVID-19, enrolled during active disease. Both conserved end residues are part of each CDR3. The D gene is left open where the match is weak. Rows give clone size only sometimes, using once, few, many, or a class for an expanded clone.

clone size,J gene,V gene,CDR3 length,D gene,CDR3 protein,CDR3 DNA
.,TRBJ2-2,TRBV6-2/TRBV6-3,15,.,CASNPDYLTPGELFF,TGTGCCAGCAACCCGGACTACCTGACCCCCGGGGAGCTGTTTTTT
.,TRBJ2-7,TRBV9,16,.,CASSVLPTGRIAEQYF,TGTGCCAGCAGCGTCCTCCCGACAGGGAGGATAGCCGAGCAGTACTTC
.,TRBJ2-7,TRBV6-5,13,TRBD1,CASSYGYRGEQYF,TGTGCCAGCAGTTACGGTTACAGGGGAGAGCAGTACTTC
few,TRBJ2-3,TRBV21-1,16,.,CASSIPTGDSTDTQYF,TGTGCCAGCAGCATCCCGACAGGGGATAGCACAGATACGCAGTATTTT
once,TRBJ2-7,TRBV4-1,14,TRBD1,CASSPRQGSYEQYF,TGCGCCAGCAGCCCCCGACAGGGGTCCTACGAGCAGTACTTC
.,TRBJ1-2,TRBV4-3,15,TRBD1,CASSPGQGDNYGYTF,TGCGCCAGCAGCCCGGGACAGGGGGATAACTATGGCTACACCTTC
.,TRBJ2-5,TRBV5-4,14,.,CASSSRLKGETQYF,TGTGCCAGCAGCTCGAGACTGAAGGGGGAGACCCAGTACTTC
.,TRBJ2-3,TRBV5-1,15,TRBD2,CASSRTSGNTDTQYF,TGCGCCAGCAGCCGGACTAGCGGGAACACAGATACGCAGTATTTT
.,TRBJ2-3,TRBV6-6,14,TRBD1,CASSKTGGTDTQYF,TGTGCCAGCAGTAAAACAGGGGGCACAGATACGCAGTATTTT
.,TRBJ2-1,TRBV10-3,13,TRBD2,CAMGSGRAEEQFF,TGTGCCATGGGTAGCGGGAGGGCTGAGGAGCAGTTCTTC
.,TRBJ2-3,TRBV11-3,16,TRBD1,CASSLDLRGRADTQYF,TGTGCCAGCAGCTTAGATCTAAGGGGGCGGGCAGATACGCAGTATTTT
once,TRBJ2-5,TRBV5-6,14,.,CASSFGPLKETQYF,TGTGCCAGCAGCTTCGGTCCGTTAAAAGAGACCCAGTACTTC
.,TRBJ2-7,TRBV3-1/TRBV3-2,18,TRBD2,CASSLYGLAGTSSYEQYF,TGTGCCAGCAGCCTTTATGGACTAGCGGGGACCTCTTCCTACGAGCAGTACTTC
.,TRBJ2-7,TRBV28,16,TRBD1,CASRGDRVGKGYEQYF,TGTGCCAGCAGGGGGGACAGGGTAGGGAAGGGGTACGAGCAGTACTTC
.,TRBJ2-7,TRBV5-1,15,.,CASSRQWGSVNEQYF,TGCGCCAGCAGCCGTCAGTGGGGTAGCGTAAACGAGCAGTACTTC
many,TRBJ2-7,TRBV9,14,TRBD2,CASSVSGSSREQYF,TGTGCCAGCAGCGTAAGCGGGAGCTCGAGGGAGCAGTACTTC
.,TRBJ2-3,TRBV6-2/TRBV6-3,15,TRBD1,CASSPLDRATDTQYF,TGTGCCAGCAGCCCCCTGGACAGGGCCACAGATACGCAGTATTTT
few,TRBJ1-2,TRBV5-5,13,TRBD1,CASSAGTGFGYTF,TGTGCCAGCAGCGCCGGGACAGGGTTTGGCTACACCTTC
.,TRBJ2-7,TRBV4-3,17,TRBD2,CASSQDGGLAASYEQYF,TGCGCCAGCAGCCAAGACGGTGGACTAGCGGCTTCCTACGAGCAGTACTTC
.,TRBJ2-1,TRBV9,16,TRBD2,CASSTSGTSRYNEQFF,TGTGCCAGCAGCACCTCCGGGACTAGCAGGTACAATGAGCAGTTCTTC
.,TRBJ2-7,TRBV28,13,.,CASSLALTYEQYF,TGTGCCAGCAGTTTAGCACTTACCTACGAGCAGTACTTC
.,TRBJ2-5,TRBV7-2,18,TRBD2,CASSLDPFLAGGGETQYF,TGTGCCAGCAGCTTGGACCCCTTTCTAGCGGGAGGGGGAGAGACCCAGTACTTC
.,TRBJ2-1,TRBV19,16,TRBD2,CASSTLFDSREDEQFF,TGTGCCAGTAGTACCCTATTCGATTCACGGGAGGATGAGCAGTTCTTC
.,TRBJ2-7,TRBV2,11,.,CASSASYEQYF,TGTGCCAGCAGCGCTAGCTACGAGCAGTACTTC
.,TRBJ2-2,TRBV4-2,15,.,CASSQDNPGAGELFF,TGTGCCAGCAGCCAAGATAACCCCGGAGCCGGGGAGCTGTTTTTT
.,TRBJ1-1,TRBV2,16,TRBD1,CASRPGTGAMNTEAFF,TGTGCCAGCAGACCCGGGACAGGGGCCATGAACACTGAAGCTTTCTTT